The next 3 T cell receptor beta chains were all read from a single sample in a study of T cells after yellow fever vaccination. TCRdb processed the 5' RACE reads anew with MiXCR; each CDR3 protein has one entry. The table includes some 300,000 distinct CDR3 sequences, 7% to 10% detected once. Specimen: PBMCs, collected 45 days after the first yellow fever vaccination. The receptors were sampled from a man younger than 35 who received the YFV17D yellow fever vaccine.

This chain joins TRBV16 and TRBJ1-4, with D possibly matching TRBD1 (5 bases). Germline V gene data show CDR1 as KGHSY and CDR2 as FQNENV. Trimming took 2 bases from V and 4 from J, leaving 11 bases between them. This CDR3 is 15 amino acids long. Here the CDR3 DNA reads TGTGCCAGCAGCCAACCAGGGACCAGTAATGAAAAACTGTTTTTT. This gives the protein CASSQPGTSNEKLFF.

This sequence joins TRBV18 and TRBJ2-7, with 7 bases identical to TRBD1. CDR1 is KGHSH and CDR2 is LQKENI in the germline V gene. V shed 3 bases and J 3 bases; nucleotides not matched to a gene: 8. CDR3 length: 15 amino acids. CDR3 sequence reads: CASSPGAGGIYEQYF. The CDR3 DNA sequence: TGTGCCAGCTCACCCGGGGCAGGGGGAATCTACGAGCAGTACTTC.

This clonotype has a count of ten or more. This chain joins TRBV5-1 and TRBJ2-2, with D possibly TRBD2 on 5 matching bases. CDR1 is SGHRS and CDR2 is YFSETQ in the germline V gene. V was trimmed by 4 bases and J by 0 bases, leaving 7 bases between them. This CDR3 spans 14 amino acids. The DNA of the CDR3 is TGCGCCAGCAGCGAGGGTACGAACACCGGGGAGCTGTTTTTT. Its translation is CASSEGTNTGELFF.